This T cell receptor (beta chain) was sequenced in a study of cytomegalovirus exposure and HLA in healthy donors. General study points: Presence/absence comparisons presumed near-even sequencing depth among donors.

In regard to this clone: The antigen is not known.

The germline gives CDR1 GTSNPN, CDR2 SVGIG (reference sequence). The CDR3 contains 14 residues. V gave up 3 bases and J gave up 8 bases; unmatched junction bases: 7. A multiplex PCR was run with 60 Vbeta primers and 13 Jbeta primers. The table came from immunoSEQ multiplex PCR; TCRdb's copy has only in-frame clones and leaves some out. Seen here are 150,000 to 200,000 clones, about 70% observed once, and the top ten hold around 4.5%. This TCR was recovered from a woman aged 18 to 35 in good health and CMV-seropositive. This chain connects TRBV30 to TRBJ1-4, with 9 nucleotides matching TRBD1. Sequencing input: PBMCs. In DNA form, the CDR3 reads TGTGCCTGGAGCCAGGGACAGGGATCCGAAAAACTGTTTTTT. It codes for CAWSQGQGSEKLFF.